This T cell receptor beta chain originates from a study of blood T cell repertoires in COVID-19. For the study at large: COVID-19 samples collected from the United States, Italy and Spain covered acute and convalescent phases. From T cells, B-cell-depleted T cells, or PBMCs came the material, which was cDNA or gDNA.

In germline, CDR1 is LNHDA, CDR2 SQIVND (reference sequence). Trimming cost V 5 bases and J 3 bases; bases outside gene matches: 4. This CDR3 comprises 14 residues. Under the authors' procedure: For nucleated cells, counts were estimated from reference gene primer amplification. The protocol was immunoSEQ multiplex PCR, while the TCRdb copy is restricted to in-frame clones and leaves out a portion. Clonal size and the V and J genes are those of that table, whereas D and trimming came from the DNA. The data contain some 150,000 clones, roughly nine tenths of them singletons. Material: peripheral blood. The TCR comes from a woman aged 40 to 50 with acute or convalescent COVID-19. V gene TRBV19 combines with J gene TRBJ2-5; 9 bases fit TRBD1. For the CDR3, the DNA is TGTGCCAGTAGTCCCTGGACAGGGGAAGAGACCCAGTACTTC. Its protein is CASSPWTGEETQYF.